Listed below are T cell receptor beta chains from one sample, sequenced in a study of somatic mutations in cytotoxic T cells in rheumatoid arthritis. This table comes from immunoSEQ multiplex PCR, and its TCRdb copy is limited to in-frame clones, with some not included. The data hold 12,000 or so clones, with roughly three quarters observed a single time. Sequences were obtained from CD8+ T cells sorted from blood. The receptors were sampled from a man aged 50 to 60 in good health. The CDR3 runs from the conserved cysteine through the conserved F or W. A D gene is named only where the DNA matches it firmly. The size entry is marked missing in some rows and otherwise reads once, few, many or a size class.

>-|-|TRBJ2-6|TRBV29-1
TGCAGCGTTGAAGGGGGCCCTTCGACCGGGGCCAACGTCCTGACTTTC
CSVEGGPSTGANVLTF
>TRBD2|-|TRBJ2-1|TRBV9
TGTGCCAGCAGCATCGGGACTAGCGGGAGGGATGAGCAGTTCTTC
CASSIGTSGRDEQFF
>-|-|TRBJ2-1|TRBV25-1
TGTGCCAGCAGTGAATGGGAAGGGGCCCCCTACAATGAGCAGTTCTTC
CASSEWEGAPYNEQFF
>-|-|TRBJ1-2|TRBV2
TGTGCCAGCAGCGGCATGAACTCAGACGGGAAAGCTAACTATGGCTACACCTTC
CASSGMNSDGKANYGYTF
>-|-|TRBJ1-5|TRBV27
TGTGCCAGCAGTTTGGCCGGGAGCAATCAGCCCCAGCATTTT
CASSLAGSNQPQHF
>TRBD1|-|TRBJ1-2|TRBV28
TGTGCCAGCCTACCTCTTTGGGAACAGGGGGTAGAAGGCTACACCTTC
CASLPLWEQGVEGYTF
>-|-|TRBJ2-1|TRBV12-5
TGTGCTAGTGCTTTAGGGGGGGCCACCCACGATGAGCAGTTCTTC
CASALGGATHDEQFF
>-|-|TRBJ2-7|TRBV7-9
TGTGCCAGCAGCTCAATAATAGGGGGGTTGAACGAGCAGTACTTC
CASSSIIGGLNEQYF
>-|-|TRBJ2-1|TRBV18
TGTGCCAGCTCACCAGGCAGGAACGAGGGATACAATGAGCAGTTCTTC
CASSPGRNEGYNEQFF
>-|-|TRBJ1-1|TRBV12-5
TGTGCTAGTGGTTTGGGCCGCACTGAAGCTTTCTTT
CASGLGRTEAFF
>-|-|TRBJ1-3|TRBV21-1
TGTGCCAGCAGCAAAGGGACGACAGGGGAGGTAGCTGGAAACACCATATATTTT
CASSKGTTGEVAGNTIYF
>-|-|TRBJ1-5|TRBV19
TGTGCCAGTAGTATACACCCCATCGGGGGGTTTTATCAGCCCCAGCATTTT
CASSIHPIGGFYQPQHF
>TRBD1|-|TRBJ1-1|TRBV10-1
TGCGCCAGCAGTGTGACAGGGAGGGAGGGATTGAACACTGAAGCTTTCTTT
CASSVTGREGLNTEAFF
>TRBD1|-|TRBJ2-2|TRBV4-1
TGCGCCAGCAGCCAGGGGGTCCCCCGGGACAGGGTGAACACCGGGGAGCTGTTTTTT
CASSQGVPRDRVNTGELFF
>-|-|TRBJ1-6|TRBV7-9
TGTGCCAGCAGCCTCAACCACGACCCTTTAAATTCACCCCTCCACTTT
CASSLNHDPLNSPLHF
>-|few|TRBJ1-1|TRBV9
TGTGCCAGCAGCGTAGAATTGGGGATGAACACTGAAGCTTTCTTT
CASSVELGMNTEAFF
>-|once|TRBJ2-7|TRBV19
TGTGCCAGTAGTATAGGTGGAAACGAGCAGTACTTC
CASSIGGNEQYF
>TRBD1|-|TRBJ2-5|TRBV4-1
TGCGCCAGCAGCATCCGACCCCATATGACGGACAGGGGGACCCAAGAGACCCAGTACTTC
CASSIRPHMTDRGTQETQYF
>TRBD1|-|TRBJ1-4|TRBV4-3
TGCGCCAGCAGCCAAGATAGGGACAGGGGAAGGGAAAAACTGTTTTTT
CASSQDRDRGREKLFF
>TRBD2|-|TRBJ2-3|TRBV6-1
TGTGCCAGCAGTGACCCTTTTAGCGGGGGGGCGGCCGATACGCAGTATTTT
CASSDPFSGGAADTQYF
>-|-|TRBJ1-1|TRBV29-1
TGCAGCGTTGAAGAAAACACTGAAGCTTTCTTT
CSVEENTEAFF
>-|-|TRBJ2-1|TRBV4-2
TGTGCCAGCAGCCAAGATGTGGGGGCAGGGGCACACAATGAGCAGTTCTTC
CASSQDVGAGAHNEQFF
>-|-|TRBJ2-2|TRBV29-1
TGCAGCGTGATACAAGGGCCCGGGGAGCTGTTTTTT
CSVIQGPGELFF